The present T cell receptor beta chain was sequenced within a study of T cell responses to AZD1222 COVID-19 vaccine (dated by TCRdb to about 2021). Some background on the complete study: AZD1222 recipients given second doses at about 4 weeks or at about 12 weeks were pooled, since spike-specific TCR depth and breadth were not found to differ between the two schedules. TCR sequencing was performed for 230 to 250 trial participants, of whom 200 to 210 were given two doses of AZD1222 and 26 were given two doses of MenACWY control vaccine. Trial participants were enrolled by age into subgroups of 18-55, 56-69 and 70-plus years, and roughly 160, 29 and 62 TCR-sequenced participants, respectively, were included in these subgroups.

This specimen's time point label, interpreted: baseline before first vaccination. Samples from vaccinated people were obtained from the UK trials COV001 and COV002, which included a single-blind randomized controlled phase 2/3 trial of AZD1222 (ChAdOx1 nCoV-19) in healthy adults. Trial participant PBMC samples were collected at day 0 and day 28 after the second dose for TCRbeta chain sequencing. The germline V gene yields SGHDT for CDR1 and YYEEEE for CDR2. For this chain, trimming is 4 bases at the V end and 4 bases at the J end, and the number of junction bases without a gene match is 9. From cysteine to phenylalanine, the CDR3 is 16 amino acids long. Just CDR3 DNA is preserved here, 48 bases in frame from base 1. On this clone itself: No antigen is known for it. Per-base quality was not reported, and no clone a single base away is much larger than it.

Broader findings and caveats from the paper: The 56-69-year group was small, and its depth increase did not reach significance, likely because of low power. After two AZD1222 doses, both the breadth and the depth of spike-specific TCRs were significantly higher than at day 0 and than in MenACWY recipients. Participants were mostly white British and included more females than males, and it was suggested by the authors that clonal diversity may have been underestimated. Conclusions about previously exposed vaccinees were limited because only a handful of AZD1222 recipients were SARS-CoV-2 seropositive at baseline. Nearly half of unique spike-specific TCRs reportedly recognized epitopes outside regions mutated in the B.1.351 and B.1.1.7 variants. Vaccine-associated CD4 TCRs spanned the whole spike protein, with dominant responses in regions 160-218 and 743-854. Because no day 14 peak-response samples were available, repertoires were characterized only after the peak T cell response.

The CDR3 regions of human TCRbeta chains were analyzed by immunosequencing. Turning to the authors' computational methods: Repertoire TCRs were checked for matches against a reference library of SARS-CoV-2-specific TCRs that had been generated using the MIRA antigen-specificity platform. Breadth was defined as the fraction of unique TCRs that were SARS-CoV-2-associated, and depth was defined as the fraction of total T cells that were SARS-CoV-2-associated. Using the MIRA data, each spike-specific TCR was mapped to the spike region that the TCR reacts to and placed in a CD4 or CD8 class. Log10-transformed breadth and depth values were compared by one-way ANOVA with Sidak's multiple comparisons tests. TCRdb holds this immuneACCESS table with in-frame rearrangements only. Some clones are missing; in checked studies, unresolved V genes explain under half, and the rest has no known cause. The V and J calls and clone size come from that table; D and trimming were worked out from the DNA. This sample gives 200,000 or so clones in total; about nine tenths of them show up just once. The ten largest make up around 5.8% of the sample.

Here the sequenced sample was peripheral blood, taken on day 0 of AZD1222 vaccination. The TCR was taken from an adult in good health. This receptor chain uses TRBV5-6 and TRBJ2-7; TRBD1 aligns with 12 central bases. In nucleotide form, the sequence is TGTGCCAGCAGCGTGACGTGGGGACAGGGGGCGTACGAGCAGTACTTC. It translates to CASSVTWGQGAYEQYF.